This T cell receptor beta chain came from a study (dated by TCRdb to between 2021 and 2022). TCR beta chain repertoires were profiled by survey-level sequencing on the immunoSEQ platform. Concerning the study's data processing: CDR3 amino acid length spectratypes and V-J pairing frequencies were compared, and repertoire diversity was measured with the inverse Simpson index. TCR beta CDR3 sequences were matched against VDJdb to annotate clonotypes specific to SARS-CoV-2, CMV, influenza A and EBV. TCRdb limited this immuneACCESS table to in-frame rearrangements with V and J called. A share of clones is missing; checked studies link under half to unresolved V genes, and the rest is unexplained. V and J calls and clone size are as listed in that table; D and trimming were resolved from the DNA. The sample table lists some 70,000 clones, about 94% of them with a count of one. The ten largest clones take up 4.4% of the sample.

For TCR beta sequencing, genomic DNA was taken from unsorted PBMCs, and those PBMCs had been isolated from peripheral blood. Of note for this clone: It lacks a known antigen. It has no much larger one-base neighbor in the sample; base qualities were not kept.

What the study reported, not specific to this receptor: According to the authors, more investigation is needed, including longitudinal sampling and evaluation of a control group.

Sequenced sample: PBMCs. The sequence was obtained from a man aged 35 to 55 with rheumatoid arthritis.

This receptor has the CDR3 CASTSHSGNTIYF. The sequenced DNA is TGTGCCTCAACCAGCCACTCTGGAAACACCATATATTTT. The chain is encoded by TRBV30 joined to TRBJ1-3; no D gene can be assigned with confidence. At the junction V is shortened by 7 bases and J by 0 bases, with 10 bases in between. Based on the germline V gene (reference sequence), the CDR1 and CDR2 sequences are GTSNPN and SVGIG. The CDR3, from cysteine to phenylalanine, totals 13 residues. The kept DNA is CDR3 alone, 39 bases in frame from the first base.